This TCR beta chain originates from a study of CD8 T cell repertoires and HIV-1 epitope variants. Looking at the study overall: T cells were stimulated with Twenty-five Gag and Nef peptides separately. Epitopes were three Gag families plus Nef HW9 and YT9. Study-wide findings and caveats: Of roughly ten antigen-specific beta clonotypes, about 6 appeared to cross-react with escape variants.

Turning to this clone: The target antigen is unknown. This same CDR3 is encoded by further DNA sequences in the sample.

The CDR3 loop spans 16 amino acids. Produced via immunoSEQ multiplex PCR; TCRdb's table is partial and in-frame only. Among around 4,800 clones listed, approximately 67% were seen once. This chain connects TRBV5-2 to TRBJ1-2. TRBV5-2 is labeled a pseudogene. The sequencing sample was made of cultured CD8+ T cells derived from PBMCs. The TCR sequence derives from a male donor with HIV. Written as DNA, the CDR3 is TGCGCCAGCAGCCAAGATCCCCCAGACTTGGACTATGGCTACACCTTC. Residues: CASSQDPPDLDYGYTF.